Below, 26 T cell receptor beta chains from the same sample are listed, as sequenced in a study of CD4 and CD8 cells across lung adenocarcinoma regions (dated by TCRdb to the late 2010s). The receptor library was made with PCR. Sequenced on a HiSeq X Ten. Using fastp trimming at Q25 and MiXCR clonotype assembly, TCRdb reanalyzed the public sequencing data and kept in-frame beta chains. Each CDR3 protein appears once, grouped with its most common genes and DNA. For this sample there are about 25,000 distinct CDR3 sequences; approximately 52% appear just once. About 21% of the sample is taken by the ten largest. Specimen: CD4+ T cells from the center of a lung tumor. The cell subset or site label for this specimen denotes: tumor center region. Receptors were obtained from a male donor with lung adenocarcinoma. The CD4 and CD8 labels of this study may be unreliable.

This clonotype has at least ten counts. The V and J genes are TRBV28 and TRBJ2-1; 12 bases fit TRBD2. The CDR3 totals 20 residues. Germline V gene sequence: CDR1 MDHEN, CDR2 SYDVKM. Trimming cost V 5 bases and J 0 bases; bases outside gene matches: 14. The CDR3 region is CASSIPPGLAGLSSYNEQFF. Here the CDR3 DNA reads TGTGCCAGCAGTATCCCACCGGGACTAGCGGGTCTTAGCTCCTACAATGAGCAGTTCTTC.

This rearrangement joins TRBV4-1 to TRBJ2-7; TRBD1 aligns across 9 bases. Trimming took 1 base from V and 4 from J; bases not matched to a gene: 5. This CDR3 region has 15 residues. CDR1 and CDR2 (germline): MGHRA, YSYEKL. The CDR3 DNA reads TGCGCCAGCAGCCAAGGACAGGGGGTAGGGTACGAGCAGTACTTC. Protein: CASSQGQGVGYEQYF.

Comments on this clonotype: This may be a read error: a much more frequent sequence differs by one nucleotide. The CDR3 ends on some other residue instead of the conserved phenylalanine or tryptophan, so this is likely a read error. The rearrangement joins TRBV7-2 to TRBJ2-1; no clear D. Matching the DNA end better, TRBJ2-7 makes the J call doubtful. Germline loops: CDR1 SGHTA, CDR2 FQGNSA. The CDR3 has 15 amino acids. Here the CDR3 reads CASKLAGLGTYEQYL. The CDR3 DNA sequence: TGTGCCAGCAAACTGGCCGGGTTAGGGACCTACGAGCAGTACTTA.

The CDR3 is CAGSLHLAGDTQYF. In DNA form, the CDR3 reads TGTGCGGGCAGTCTTCATCTAGCGGGAGATACGCAGTATTTT. The genes are TRBV27 and TRBJ2-3; 8 bases match TRBD2. The CDR3 runs to 14 residues. Germline V lookup: CDR1 MNHEY, CDR2 SMNVEV (reference sequence).

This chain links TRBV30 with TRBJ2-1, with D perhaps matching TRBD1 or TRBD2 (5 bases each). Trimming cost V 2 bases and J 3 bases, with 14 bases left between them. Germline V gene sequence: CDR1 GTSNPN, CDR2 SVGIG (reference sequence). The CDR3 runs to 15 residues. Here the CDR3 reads CAWSHTRDDYNEQFF. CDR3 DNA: TGTGCCTGGAGTCACACTCGGGACGACTACAATGAGCAGTTCTTC.

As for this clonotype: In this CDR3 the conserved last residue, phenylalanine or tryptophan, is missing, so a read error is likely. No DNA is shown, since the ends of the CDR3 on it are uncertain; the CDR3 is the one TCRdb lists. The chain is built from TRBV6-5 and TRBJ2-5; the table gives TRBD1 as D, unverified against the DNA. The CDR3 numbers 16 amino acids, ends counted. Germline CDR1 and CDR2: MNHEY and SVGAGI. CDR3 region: CASSSSSVGGGETQFS.

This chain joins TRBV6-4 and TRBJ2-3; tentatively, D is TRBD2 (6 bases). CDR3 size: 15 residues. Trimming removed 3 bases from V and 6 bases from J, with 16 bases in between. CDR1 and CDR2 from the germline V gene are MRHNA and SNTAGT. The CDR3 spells CASSENAGTWDTQYF. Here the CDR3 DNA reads TGTGCCAGCAGTGAAAACGCGGGAACCTGGGATACGCAGTATTTT.

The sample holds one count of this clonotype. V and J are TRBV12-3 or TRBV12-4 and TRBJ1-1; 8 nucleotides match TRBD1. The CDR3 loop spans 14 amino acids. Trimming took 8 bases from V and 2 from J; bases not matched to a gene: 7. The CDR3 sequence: CASLDRAGNTEAFF. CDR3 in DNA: TGTGCCAGCTTGGACAGGGCCGGAAACACTGAAGCTTTCTTT.

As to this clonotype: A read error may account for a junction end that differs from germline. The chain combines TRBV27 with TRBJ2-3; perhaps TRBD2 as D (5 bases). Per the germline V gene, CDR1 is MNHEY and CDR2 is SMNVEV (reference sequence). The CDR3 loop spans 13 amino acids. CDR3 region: CASKEQNRDTQYF. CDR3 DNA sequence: TGTGCCAGCAAGGAACAGAACCGGGATACGCAGTACTTT.

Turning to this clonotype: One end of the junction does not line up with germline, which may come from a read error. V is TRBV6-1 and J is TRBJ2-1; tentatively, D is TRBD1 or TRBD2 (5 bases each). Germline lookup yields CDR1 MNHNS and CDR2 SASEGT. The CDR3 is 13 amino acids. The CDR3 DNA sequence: TGTGCCCGCAGGGATGGGACCAGAGATAAGCAGTTCTTC. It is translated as CARRDGTRDKQFF.

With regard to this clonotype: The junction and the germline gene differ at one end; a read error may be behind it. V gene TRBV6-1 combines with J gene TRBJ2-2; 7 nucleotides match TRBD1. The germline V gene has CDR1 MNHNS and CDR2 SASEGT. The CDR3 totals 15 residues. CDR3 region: CASSAGTENTGALYF. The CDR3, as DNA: TGTGCCAGCAGCGCCGGGACAGAGAACACCGGGGCGCTGTATTTT.

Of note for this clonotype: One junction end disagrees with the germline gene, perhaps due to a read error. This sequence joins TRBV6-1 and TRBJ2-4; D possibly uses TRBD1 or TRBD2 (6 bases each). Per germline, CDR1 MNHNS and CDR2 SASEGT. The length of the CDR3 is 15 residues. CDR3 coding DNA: TGTGCCAGGGGCGAAGGGGGGCGTGAGGGAGAGACGCAGTTTTTC. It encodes CARGEGGREGETQFF.

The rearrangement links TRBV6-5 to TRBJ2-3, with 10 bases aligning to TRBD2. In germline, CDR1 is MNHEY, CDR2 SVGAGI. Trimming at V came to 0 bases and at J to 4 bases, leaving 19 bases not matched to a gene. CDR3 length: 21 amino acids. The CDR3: CASSYSGLARERSKVADTQYF. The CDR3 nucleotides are TGTGCCAGCAGTTACTCGGGACTAGCGCGGGAGAGGAGCAAAGTGGCAGATACGCAGTATTTT.

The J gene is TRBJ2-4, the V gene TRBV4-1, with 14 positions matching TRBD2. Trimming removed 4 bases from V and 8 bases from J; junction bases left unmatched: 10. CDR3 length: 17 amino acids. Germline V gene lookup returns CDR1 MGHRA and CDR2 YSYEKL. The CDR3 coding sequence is TGCGCCAGCAGCCCGAAGGGACTAGCGGGAGTCGGGGACATTCAGTACTTC. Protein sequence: CASSPKGLAGVGDIQYF.

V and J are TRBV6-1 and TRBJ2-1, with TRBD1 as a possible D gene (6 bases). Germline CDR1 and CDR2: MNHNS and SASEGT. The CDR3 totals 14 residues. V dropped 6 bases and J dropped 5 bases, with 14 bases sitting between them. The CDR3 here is CASRPYTGNNEQFF. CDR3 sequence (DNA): TGTGCCAGCAGACCTTATACAGGGAACAATGAGCAGTTCTTC.

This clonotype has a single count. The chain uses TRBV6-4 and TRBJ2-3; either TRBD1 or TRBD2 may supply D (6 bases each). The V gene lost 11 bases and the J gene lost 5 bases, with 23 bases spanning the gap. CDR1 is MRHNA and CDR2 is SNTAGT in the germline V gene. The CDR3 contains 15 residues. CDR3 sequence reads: CAGSDGGGNEDTQYF. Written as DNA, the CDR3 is TGTGCCGGGAGTGACGGGGGCGGGAACGAAGATACGCAGTATTTT.

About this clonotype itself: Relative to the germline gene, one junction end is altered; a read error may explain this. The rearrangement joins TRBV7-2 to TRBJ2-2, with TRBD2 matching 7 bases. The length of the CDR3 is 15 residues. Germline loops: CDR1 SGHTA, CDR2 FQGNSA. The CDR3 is CASGLDRGSTGELFF. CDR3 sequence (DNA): TGTGCCAGCGGCTTAGATCGCGGGAGCACCGGGGAGCTGTTTTTT. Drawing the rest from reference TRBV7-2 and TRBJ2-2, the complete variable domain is GAGVSQSPSNKVTEKGKDVELRCDPISGHTALYWYRQSLGQGLEFLIYFQGNSAPDKSGLPSDRFSAERTGGSVSTLTIQRTQQEDSAVYLCASGLDRGSTGELFFGEGSRLTVL.

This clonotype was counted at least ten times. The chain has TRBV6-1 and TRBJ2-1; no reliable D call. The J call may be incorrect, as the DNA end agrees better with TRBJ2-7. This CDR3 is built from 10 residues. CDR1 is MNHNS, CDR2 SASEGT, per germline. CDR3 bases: TGTGCCAGCAATAAGTACGAGCAGTACTTC. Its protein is CASNKYEQYF.

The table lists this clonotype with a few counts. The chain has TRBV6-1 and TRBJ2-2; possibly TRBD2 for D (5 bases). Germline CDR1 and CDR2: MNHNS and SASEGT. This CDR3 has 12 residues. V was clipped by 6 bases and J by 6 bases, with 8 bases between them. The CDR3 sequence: CASRTGSGELFF. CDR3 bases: TGTGCCAGCAGAACGGGGTCCGGGGAGCTGTTTTTT.

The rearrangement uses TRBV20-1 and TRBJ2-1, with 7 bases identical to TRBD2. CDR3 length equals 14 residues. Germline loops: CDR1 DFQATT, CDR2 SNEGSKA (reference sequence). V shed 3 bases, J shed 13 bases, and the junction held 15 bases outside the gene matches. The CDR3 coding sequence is TGCAGTGCTAGGGAAGCGGGACCCAAGGAGACCCAGTTCTTC. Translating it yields CSAREAGPKETQFF.

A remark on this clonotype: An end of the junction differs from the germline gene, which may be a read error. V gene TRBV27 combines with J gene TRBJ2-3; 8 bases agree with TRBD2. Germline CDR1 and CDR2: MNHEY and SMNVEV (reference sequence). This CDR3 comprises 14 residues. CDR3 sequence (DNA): TGTGCGGCTCACGGGGGGGGAGACGCAGAGACCCAGTATTTC. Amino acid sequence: CAAHGGGDAETQYF.

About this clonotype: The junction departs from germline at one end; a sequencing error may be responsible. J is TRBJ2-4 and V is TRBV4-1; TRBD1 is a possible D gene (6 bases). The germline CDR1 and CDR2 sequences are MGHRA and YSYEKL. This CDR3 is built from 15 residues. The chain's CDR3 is CASSHGDRDKNTQYF. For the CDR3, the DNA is TGCGCCAGCAGCCACGGGGACCGGGACAAAAACACTCAGTACTTC.

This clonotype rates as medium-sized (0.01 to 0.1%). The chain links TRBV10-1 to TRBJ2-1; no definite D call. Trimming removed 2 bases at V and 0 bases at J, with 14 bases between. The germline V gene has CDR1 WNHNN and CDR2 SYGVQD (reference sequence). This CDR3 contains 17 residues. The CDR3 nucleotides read TGCGCCAGCAGTGAGAAGGAAGCTCAAAACTCCTACAATGAGCAGTTCTTC. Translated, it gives CASSEKEAQNSYNEQFF.

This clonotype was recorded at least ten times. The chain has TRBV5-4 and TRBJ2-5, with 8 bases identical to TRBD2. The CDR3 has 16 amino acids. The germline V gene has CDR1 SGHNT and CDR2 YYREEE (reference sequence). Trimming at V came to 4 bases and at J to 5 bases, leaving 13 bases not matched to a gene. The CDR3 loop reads CASSPSTRGRRETQYF. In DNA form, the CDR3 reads TGTGCCAGCAGCCCATCTACTCGCGGGAGGAGGGAGACCCAGTACTTC.

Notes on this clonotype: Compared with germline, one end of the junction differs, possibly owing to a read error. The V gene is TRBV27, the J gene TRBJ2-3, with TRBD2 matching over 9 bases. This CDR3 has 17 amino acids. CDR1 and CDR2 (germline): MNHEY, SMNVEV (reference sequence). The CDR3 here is CASSAGGGGGDTDTQYF. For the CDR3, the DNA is TGTGCCAGCAGTGCGGGGGGCGGGGGGGGTGACACAGATACGCAGTATTTC.

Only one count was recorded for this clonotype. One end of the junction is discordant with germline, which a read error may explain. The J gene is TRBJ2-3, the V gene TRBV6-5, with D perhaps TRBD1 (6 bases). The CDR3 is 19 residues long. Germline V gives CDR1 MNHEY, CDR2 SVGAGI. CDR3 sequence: CARSYSSGTRGRGTDTQYF. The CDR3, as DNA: TGTGCCAGGAGTTACTCGTCGGGGACCAGGGGCCGCGGCACAGATACCCAGTACTTT.